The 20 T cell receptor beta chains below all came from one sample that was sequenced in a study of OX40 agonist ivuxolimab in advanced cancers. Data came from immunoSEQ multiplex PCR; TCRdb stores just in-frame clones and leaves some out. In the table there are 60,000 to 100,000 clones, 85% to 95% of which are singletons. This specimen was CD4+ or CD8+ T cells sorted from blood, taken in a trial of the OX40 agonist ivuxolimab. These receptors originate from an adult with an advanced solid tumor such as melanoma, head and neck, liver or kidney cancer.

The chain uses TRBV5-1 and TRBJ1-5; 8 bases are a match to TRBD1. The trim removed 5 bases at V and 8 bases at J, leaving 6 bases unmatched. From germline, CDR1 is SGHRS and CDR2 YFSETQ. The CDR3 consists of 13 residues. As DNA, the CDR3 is TGCGCCAGCAGTATGGACAGGGCGAAGCCCCAGCATTTT. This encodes CASSMDRAKPQHF.

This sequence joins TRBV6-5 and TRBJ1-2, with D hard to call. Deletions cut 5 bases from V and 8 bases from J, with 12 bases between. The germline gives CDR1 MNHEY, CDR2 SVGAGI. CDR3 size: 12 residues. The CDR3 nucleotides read TGTGCCAGCAGTCCACTTAAAGGCGGCTACACCTTC. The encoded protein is CASSPLKGGYTF.

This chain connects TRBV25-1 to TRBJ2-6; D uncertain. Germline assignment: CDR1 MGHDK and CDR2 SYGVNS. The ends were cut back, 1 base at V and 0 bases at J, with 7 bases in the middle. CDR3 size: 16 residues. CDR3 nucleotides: TGTGCCAGCAGTGAATCGCAGCGCTCTGGGGCCAACGTCCTGACTTTC. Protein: CASSESQRSGANVLTF.

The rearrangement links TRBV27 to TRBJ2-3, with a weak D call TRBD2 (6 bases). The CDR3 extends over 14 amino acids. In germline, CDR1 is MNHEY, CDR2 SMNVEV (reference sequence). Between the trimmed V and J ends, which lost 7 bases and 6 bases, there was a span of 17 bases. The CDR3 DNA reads TGTGCCAGCACCGACTACGGAGGGTGGGATACGCAGTATTTT. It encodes CASTDYGGWDTQYF.

The CDR3 sequence is CASSLPDSLGNEQFF. Written as DNA, the CDR3 is TGTGCCAGCAGCCTCCCGGACTCGCTGGGCAACGAGCAGTTCTTC. V and J are TRBV7-9 and TRBJ2-1, with a weak D call TRBD2 (5 bases). V shed 5 bases and J shed 10 bases, with 21 bases lying between them. Germline lookup yields CDR1 SEHNR and CDR2 FQNEAQ (reference sequence). The CDR3 loop spans 15 amino acids.

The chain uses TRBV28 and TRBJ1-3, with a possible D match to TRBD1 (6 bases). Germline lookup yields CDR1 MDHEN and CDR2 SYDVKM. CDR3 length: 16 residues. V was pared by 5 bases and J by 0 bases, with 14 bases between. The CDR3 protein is CASSKGTLGSGNTIYF. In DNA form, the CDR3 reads TGTGCCAGCAGTAAAGGGACACTCGGCTCTGGAAACACCATATATTTT. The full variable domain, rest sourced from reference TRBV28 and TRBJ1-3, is DVKVTQSSRYLVKRTGEKVFLECVQDMDHENMFWYRQDPGLGLRLIYFSYDVKMKEKGDIPEGYSVSREKKERFSLILESASTNQTSMYLCASSKGTLGSGNTIYFGEGSWLTVV.

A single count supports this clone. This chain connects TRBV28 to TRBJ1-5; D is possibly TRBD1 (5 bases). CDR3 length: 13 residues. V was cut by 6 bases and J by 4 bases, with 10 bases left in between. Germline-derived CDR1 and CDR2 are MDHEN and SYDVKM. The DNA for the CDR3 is TGTGCCAGCAGAAGGGGTTATAATCAGCCCCAGCATTTT. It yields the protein CASRRGYNQPQHF.

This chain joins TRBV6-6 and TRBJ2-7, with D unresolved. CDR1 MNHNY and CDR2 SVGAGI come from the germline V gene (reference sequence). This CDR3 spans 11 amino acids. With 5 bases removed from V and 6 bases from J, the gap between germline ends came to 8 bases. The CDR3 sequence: CASSPGREQYF. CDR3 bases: TGTGCCAGCAGTCCCGGCCGCGAGCAGTACTTC.

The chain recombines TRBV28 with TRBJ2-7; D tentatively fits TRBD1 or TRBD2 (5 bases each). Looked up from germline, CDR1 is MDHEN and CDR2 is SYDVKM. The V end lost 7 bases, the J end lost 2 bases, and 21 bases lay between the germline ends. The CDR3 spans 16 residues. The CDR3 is CASNLWGISPPYEQYF. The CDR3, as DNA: TGTGCCAGCAATCTCTGGGGGATCTCGCCCCCCTACGAGCAGTACTTC.

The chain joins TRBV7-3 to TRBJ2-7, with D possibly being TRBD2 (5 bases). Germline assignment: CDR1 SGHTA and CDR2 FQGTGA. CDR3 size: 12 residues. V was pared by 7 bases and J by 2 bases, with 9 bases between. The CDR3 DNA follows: TGTGCCAGCATCGACGGGACCTACGAGCAGTACTTC. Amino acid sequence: CASIDGTYEQYF.

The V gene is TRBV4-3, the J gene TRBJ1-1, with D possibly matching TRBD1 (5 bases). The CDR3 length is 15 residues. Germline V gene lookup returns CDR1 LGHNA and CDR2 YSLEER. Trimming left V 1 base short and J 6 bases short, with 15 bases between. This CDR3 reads CASSQAWGDYPEAFF. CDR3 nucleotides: TGCGCCAGCAGCCAAGCGTGGGGGGACTACCCTGAAGCTTTCTTT.

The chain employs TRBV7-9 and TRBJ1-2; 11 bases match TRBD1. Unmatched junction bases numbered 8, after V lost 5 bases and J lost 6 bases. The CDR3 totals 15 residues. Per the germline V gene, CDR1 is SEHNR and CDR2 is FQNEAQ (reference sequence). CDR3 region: CASSPRTGGNHGYTF. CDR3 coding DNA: TGTGCCAGCAGCCCCCGGACAGGGGGCAATCATGGCTACACCTTC.

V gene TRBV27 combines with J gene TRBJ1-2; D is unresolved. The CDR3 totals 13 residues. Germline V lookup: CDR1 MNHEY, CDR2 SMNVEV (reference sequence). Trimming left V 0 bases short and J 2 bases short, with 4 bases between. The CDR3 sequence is CASSLSKNYGYTF. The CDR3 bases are TGTGCCAGCAGTTTATCCAAAAACTATGGCTACACCTTC.

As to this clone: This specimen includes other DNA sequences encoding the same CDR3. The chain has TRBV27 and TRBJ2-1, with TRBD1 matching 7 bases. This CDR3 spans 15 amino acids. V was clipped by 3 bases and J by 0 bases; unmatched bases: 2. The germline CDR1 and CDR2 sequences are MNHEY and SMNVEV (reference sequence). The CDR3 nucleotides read TGTGCCAGCAGTTTCCGGGACAGCTCCTACAATGAGCAGTTCTTC. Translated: CASSFRDSSYNEQFF.

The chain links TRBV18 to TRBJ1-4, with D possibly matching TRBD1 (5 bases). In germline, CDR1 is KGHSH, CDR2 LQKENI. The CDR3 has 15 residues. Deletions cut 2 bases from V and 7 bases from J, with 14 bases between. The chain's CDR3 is CASSPFGGSGEKLFF. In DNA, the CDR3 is TGTGCCAGCTCACCATTCGGGGGAAGTGGTGAAAAACTGTTTTTT.

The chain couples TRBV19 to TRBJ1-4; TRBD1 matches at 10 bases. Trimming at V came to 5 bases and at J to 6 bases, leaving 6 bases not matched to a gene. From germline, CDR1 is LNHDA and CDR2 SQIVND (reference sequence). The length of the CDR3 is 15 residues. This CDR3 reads CASSLRQGAHEKLFF. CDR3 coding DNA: TGTGCCAGTAGTCTGAGACAGGGGGCGCATGAAAAACTGTTTTTT.

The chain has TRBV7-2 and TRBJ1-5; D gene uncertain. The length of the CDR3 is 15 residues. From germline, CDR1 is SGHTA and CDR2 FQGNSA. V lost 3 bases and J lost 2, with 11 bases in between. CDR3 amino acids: CASSLGWGGNQPQHF. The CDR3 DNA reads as TGTGCCAGCAGCTTGGGTTGGGGAGGCAATCAGCCCCAGCATTTT.

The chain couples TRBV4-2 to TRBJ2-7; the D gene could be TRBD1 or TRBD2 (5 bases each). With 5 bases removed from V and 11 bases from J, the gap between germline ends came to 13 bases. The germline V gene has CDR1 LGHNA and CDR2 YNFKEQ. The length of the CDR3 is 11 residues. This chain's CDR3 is CASSLGVAEYF. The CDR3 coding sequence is TGTGCCAGCAGCTTGGGGGTAGCCGAGTACTTC.

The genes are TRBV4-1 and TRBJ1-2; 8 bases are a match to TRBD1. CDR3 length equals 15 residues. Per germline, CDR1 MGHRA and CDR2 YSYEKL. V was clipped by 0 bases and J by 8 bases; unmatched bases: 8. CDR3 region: CASSQDPGQGGGYTF. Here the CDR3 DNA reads TGCGCCAGCAGCCAAGACCCTGGACAGGGTGGGGGCTACACCTTC.

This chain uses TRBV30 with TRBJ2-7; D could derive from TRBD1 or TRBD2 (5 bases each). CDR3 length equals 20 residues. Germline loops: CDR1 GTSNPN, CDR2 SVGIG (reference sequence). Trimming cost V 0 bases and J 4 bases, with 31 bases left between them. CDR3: CAWSVPAVVGPPGVPYEQYF. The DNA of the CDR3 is TGTGCCTGGAGTGTACCCGCCGTCGTGGGACCCCCTGGGGTCCCTTACGAGCAGTACTTC. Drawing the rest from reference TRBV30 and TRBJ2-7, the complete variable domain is SQTIHQWPATLVQPVGSPLSLECTVEGTSNPNLYWYRQAAGRGLQLLFYSVGIGQISSEVPQNLSASRPQDRQFILSSKKLLLSDSGFYLCAWSVPAVVGPPGVPYEQYFGPGTRLTVT.